This T cell receptor (beta chain) was captured by sequencing in a study of regulatory T cells in long-lasting Graves disease. General observations from the study: Authors noted too few samples as a limitation. Persistent cases of Graves' showed reduced TCR diversity relative to newly diagnosed patients. Persistent cases favored TRBV28, TRBJ1-2 and TRBJ2-5.

A word on this clonotype: Its target is unknown.

Trimming took 0 bases from V and 0 from J, leaving 21 bases between them. This CDR3 contains 19 residues. Germline lookup yields CDR1 LNHNV and CDR2 YYDKDF (reference sequence). Time point noted: persistent/refractory GD, antithyroid drugs over 5 years with positive TRAb. PBMCs provided the RNA from which the TCR library was made. Into tubes containing EDTA, approximately 9.4 milliliters of peripheral blood were drawn. The TCR beta library used iRepertoire HTBI primers with Arm-PCR amplification of CDR3. TCRdb re-derived calls from the multiplex PCR reads in MiXCR, one entry per CDR3 protein. This sample yields about 470,000 distinct CDR3 sequences, of which around 21% are seen a single time; 6.5% to 10% belongs to the top ten.

The sample here was peripheral blood mononuclear cells (PBMCs), taken when the disease was refractory, from a patient treated with antithyroid drugs. This chain connects TRBV15 to TRBJ2-7, with D perhaps assigned TRBD1 or TRBD2 (5 bases each). The TCR sequence derives from a female donor with Graves disease. The CDR3 region has the DNA TGTGCCACCAGCAGAGATAGTTGGGGCGGCAGTCGGGGCTCCTACGAGCAGTACTTC. Translated: CATSRDSWGGSRGSYEQYF.